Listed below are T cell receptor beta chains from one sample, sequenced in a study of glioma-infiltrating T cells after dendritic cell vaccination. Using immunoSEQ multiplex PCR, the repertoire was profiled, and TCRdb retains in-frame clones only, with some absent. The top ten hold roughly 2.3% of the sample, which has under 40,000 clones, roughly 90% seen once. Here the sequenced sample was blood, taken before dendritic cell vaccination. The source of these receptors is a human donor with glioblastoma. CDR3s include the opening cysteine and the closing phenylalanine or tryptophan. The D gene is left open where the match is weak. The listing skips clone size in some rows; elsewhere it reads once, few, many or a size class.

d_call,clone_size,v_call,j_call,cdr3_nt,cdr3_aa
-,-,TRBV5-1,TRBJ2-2,TGCGCCAGCAACCCAGGGTTTGACACCGGGGAGCTGTTTTTT,CASNPGFDTGELFF
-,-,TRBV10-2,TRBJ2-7,TGCGCCAGCAGCTTAAGGGGTTACTCCTACGAGCAGTACTTC,CASSLRGYSYEQYF
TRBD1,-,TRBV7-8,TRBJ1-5,TGTGCCAGCAGCTTAGGGACAGGGCATAGCAATCAGCCCCAGCATTTT,CASSLGTGHSNQPQHF
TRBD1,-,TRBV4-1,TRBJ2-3,TGCGCCAGCAGCCAAGAGGGGGTCAGGCCAGGGGGAGATACGCAGTATTTT,CASSQEGVRPGGDTQYF
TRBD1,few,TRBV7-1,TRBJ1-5,TGTGCCAGCAGCCAATACAGGGGGGGCAATCAGCCCCAGCATTTT,CASSQYRGGNQPQHF
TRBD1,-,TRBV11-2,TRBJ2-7,TGTGCCAGCAGCTTACTTGGACAGGGTATCTACGAGCAGTACTTC,CASSLLGQGIYEQYF
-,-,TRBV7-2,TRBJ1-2,TGTGCCAGCAGCCCGTCGGGGGGGTATGGCTACACCTTC,CASSPSGGYGYTF
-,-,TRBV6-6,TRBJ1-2,TGTGCCAGCACCCCAAGACAGGTTGCCAACTATGGCTACACCTTC,CASTPRQVANYGYTF
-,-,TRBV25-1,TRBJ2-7,TGTGCCAGCAGTCCTGACTCGGCAAGGCAGTACTTC,CASSPDSARQYF
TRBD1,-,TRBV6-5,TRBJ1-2,TGTGCCAGCAGAGACGGACAGGGGCTTAGCTATGGCTACACCTTC,CASRDGQGLSYGYTF
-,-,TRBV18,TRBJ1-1,TGTGCCAGCTCACCACAAACCTCTCGGGGTGAAGCTTTCTTT,CASSPQTSRGEAFF
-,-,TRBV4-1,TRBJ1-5,TGCGCCAGCAGCCAAGGCAGGGTGGATTCCAATCAGCCCCAGCATTTT,CASSQGRVDSNQPQHF
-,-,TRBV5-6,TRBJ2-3,TGTGCCAGCAGCTTAGAGGCGGCCACAGATACGCAGTATTTT,CASSLEAATDTQYF
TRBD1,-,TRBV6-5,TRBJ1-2,TGTGCCAGCAGGCAAACAGGGGATAGGGGCTACACCTTC,CASRQTGDRGYTF
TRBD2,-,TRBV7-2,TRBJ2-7,TGTGCCAGCAGCTTAGCGGAGAGCGGGGGCGGCTCCTACGAGCAGTACTTC,CASSLAESGGGSYEQYF
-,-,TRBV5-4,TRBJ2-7,TGTGCCAGCAGCTTGGCGGGAGTTGGGTCCTACGAGCAGTACTTC,CASSLAGVGSYEQYF
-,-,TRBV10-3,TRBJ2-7,TGTGCCATCAGCCTGACCGGAGCTGAGAACGAGCAGTACTTC,CAISLTGAENEQYF
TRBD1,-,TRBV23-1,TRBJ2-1,TGCGCCAGCAGTCAACTCTGGACAGGGGTTTATTACAATGAGCAGTTCTTC,CASSQLWTGVYYNEQFF
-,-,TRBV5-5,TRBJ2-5,TGTGCCAGCAGCCCACGGACAGCTCAAGAGACCCAGTACTTC,CASSPRTAQETQYF
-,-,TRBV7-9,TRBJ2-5,TGTGCCAGCAGCCCTTGGGGGGGCCTCCAAGAGACCCAGTACTTC,CASSPWGGLQETQYF
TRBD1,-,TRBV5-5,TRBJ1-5,TGTGCCAGCAGCTTGTTAGGGACAGGGGGCTTCAATCAGCCCCAGCATTTT,CASSLLGTGGFNQPQHF
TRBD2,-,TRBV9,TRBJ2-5,TGTGCCAGCAGCGTTCCTTTAGCGGGGGGGCCGTGGGTTGAGACCCAGTACTTC,CASSVPLAGGPWVETQYF
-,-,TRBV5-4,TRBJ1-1,TGTGCCAGCAGCTTGGTTCAACATGAAGCTTTCTTT,CASSLVQHEAFF
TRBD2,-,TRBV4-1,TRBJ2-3,TGCGCCAGCAGCCAAGAGGCTAGCGGGGGGGCCTTACGTACGCAGTATTTT,CASSQEASGGALRTQYF
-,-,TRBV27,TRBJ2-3,TGTGCCAGCAGTTCCCGGGTCCCGAATACGCAGTATTTT,CASSSRVPNTQYF
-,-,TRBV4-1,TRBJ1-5,TGCGCCAGCAGCCAAGATCTGCGTCAGCCCCAGCATTTT,CASSQDLRQPQHF
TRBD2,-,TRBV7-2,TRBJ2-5,TGTGCCAGCAGCTTAGCGCGAGCGGGGGGAGAGACCCAGTACTTC,CASSLARAGGETQYF